This T cell receptor (beta chain) originates from a study of beta chain features in type 1 diabetes. Study-wide results and caveats: All four CD4+ subsets of Type 1 diabetes patients contained TCRB CDR3s that were moderately but significantly shorter.

Expressed TCRB transcripts got sequenced, as all isolated RNA was reverse transcribed. Data came from immunoSEQ multiplex PCR; TCRdb stores just in-frame clones and leaves some out. The sample lists about 660,000 clones; roughly 13% were seen once. This clone showed up just a few times. What it binds is unknown. In germline, CDR1 is LGHNA, CDR2 YSLEER. The ends were cut back, 1 base at V and 8 bases at J, with 14 bases in the middle. The length of the CDR3 is 14 residues. This sequence was found in a man aged 18 to 29 with type 1 diabetes. The rearrangement links TRBV4-3 to TRBJ1-2; perhaps TRBD1 as D (6 bases). Sequenced sample: naive CD4+ T cells from blood. CDR3 DNA sequence: TGCGCCAGCAGCCAAGCTCAGGGGATAGGAGGCTACACCTTC. Protein product: CASSQAQGIGGYTF.